A selection of T cell receptor beta chains follows, all from one sample in a study of cytomegalovirus exposure and HLA in healthy donors. The assay was immunoSEQ multiplex PCR, and TCRdb's table has in-frame clones only and misses some. The sample holds under 100,000 clones; around 80% are singletons and the top ten take under 15%. The sample was PBMCs. Receptors originate from a human donor in good health. CDR3s include the opening cysteine and the closing phenylalanine or tryptophan. The order of the fields is clone size, J gene, V gene, D gene, CDR3 protein, CDR3 DNA. D genes are given only for firm matches. A clone size is listed for some rows: how often the clone was seen (once, few, many), or a class if it is expanded.

clone size: medium-sized
J gene: TRBJ1-1
V gene: TRBV5-6
D gene: TRBD1
CDR3 protein: CASSLNRGGRDTEAFF
CDR3 DNA: TGTGCCAGCAGCTTGAACAGGGGAGGTAGGGACACTGAAGCTTTCTTT

clone size: few
J gene: TRBJ2-1
V gene: TRBV11-2
D gene: .
CDR3 protein: CASSLVLGGRNEQFF
CDR3 DNA: TGTGCCAGCAGCTTAGTCCTGGGGGGTAGAAATGAGCAGTTCTTC

clone size: .
J gene: TRBJ2-7
V gene: TRBV7-8
D gene: .
CDR3 protein: CASSLAGQGRGEQYF
CDR3 DNA: TGTGCCAGCAGCTTAGCTGGGCAGGGCCGCGGTGAGCAGTACTTC

clone size: .
J gene: TRBJ2-3
V gene: TRBV15
D gene: TRBD2
CDR3 protein: CATSNPSGATDTQYF
CDR3 DNA: TGTGCCACCAGCAACCCTAGCGGGGCCACAGATACGCAGTATTTT

clone size: once
J gene: TRBJ2-3
V gene: TRBV29-1
D gene: TRBD2
CDR3 protein: CSGDEGRGATDTQYF
CDR3 DNA: TGCAGCGGTGACGAGGGGCGGGGGGCCACAGATACGCAGTATTTT

clone size: .
J gene: TRBJ2-7
V gene: TRBV18
D gene: .
CDR3 protein: CASSARTFSYEQYF
CDR3 DNA: TGTGCCAGCTCGGCCAGGACTTTCTCCTACGAGCAGTACTTC

clone size: .
J gene: TRBJ1-3
V gene: TRBV7-2
D gene: .
CDR3 protein: CASSPGQPGNTIYF
CDR3 DNA: TGTGCCAGCAGCCCTGGACAGCCAGGAAACACCATATATTTT

clone size: .
J gene: TRBJ2-4
V gene: TRBV7-9
D gene: .
CDR3 protein: CASSLGQGIGIQYF
CDR3 DNA: TGTGCCAGCAGCTTAGGTCAGGGAATAGGCATTCAGTACTTC

clone size: .
J gene: TRBJ2-7
V gene: TRBV7-2
D gene: TRBD1
CDR3 protein: CASSLVRDRGEQYF
CDR3 DNA: TGTGCCAGCAGCTTAGTACGCGACAGGGGCGAGCAGTACTTC

clone size: .
J gene: TRBJ2-5
V gene: TRBV2
D gene: .
CDR3 protein: CASLEDGGATETQYF
CDR3 DNA: TGTGCCTCCCTAGAGGATGGCGGGGCGACTGAGACCCAGTACTTC

clone size: .
J gene: TRBJ2-2
V gene: TRBV29-1
D gene: .
CDR3 protein: CSVRVSSGTGELFF
CDR3 DNA: TGCAGCGTTCGAGTTTCCAGCGGGACCGGGGAGCTGTTTTTT

clone size: .
J gene: TRBJ2-7
V gene: TRBV10-3
D gene: .
CDR3 protein: CAISYQTGSYEQYF
CDR3 DNA: TGTGCCATCAGTTATCAAACCGGTTCCTACGAGCAGTACTTC

clone size: .
J gene: TRBJ2-7
V gene: TRBV9
D gene: TRBD2
CDR3 protein: CASSAGLAGGVSPVYF
CDR3 DNA: TGTGCCAGCAGCGCGGGACTAGCGGGGGGAGTCAGCCCGGTCTACTTC

clone size: .
J gene: TRBJ2-7
V gene: TRBV14
D gene: .
CDR3 protein: CASSQEQGVTYEQYF
CDR3 DNA: TGTGCCAGCAGCCAAGAACAGGGCGTTACCTACGAGCAGTACTTC

clone size: .
J gene: TRBJ2-7
V gene: TRBV25-1
D gene: TRBD1
CDR3 protein: CASSEGGQGGYEQYF
CDR3 DNA: TGTGCCAGCAGTGAAGGGGGACAGGGAGGATACGAGCAGTACTTC

clone size: .
J gene: TRBJ2-3
V gene: TRBV4-3
D gene: TRBD2
CDR3 protein: CASSQELTSGGRSTDTQYF
CDR3 DNA: TGCGCCAGCAGCCAAGAGCTCACTAGCGGGGGGCGGAGCACAGATACGCAGTATTTT

clone size: .
J gene: TRBJ1-2
V gene: TRBV5-1
D gene: .
CDR3 protein: CASSQTGGDYGYTF
CDR3 DNA: TGCGCCAGCAGCCAGACGGGGGGTGACTATGGCTACACCTTC

clone size: once
J gene: TRBJ1-1
V gene: TRBV27
D gene: .
CDR3 protein: CASGNDRHGTEAFF
CDR3 DNA: TGTGCCAGCGGCAACGACAGGCACGGGACTGAAGCTTTCTTT

clone size: .
J gene: TRBJ2-1
V gene: TRBV25-1
D gene: TRBD1
CDR3 protein: CASSGQGLGNEQFF
CDR3 DNA: TGTGCCAGCAGTGGACAGGGGTTGGGCAATGAGCAGTTCTTC

clone size: .
J gene: TRBJ2-5
V gene: TRBV5-4
D gene: TRBD1
CDR3 protein: CASSWTGNQETQYF
CDR3 DNA: TGTGCCAGCAGCTGGACAGGGAACCAAGAGACCCAGTACTTC

clone size: once
J gene: TRBJ1-2
V gene: TRBV7-2
D gene: .
CDR3 protein: CASSLGGSGGGVGYTF
CDR3 DNA: TGTGCCAGCAGCTTAGGGGGCTCGGGTGGGGGCGTAGGCTACACCTTC

clone size: .
J gene: TRBJ2-7
V gene: TRBV6-5
D gene: TRBD2
CDR3 protein: CASSLWRGAYEQYF
CDR3 DNA: TGTGCCAGCAGCCTATGGCGGGGGGCCTACGAGCAGTACTTC

clone size: .
J gene: TRBJ2-7
V gene: TRBV7-2
D gene: .
CDR3 protein: CASSLGGGRSYEQYF
CDR3 DNA: TGTGCCAGCAGCTTAGGAGGCGGGCGCTCCTACGAGCAGTACTTC

clone size: .
J gene: TRBJ2-3
V gene: TRBV19
D gene: .
CDR3 protein: CASSSVSGTDTQYF
CDR3 DNA: TGTGCCAGTAGTTCGGTTTCGGGCACAGATACGCAGTATTTT

clone size: once
J gene: TRBJ1-2
V gene: TRBV11-2
D gene: TRBD1
CDR3 protein: CASSSQQGNYGYTF
CDR3 DNA: TGTGCCAGCAGCTCCCAACAGGGGAACTATGGCTACACCTTC

clone size: .
J gene: TRBJ2-7
V gene: TRBV10-3
D gene: TRBD1
CDR3 protein: CAIMPDGTGGSGEQYF
CDR3 DNA: TGTGCCATCATGCCGGACGGGACAGGCGGGTCGGGCGAGCAGTACTTC

clone size: once
J gene: TRBJ2-3
V gene: TRBV29-1
D gene: TRBD2
CDR3 protein: CSGVAGGTDTQYF
CDR3 DNA: TGCAGCGGGGTAGCGGGGGGCACAGATACGCAGTATTTT

clone size: .
J gene: TRBJ1-5
V gene: TRBV6-5
D gene: TRBD1
CDR3 protein: CASRSGTGGHQPQHF
CDR3 DNA: TGTGCCAGCAGGTCCGGGACAGGGGGGCATCAGCCCCAGCATTTT

clone size: .
J gene: TRBJ1-1
V gene: TRBV11-2
D gene: .
CDR3 protein: CASSSGEAFF
CDR3 DNA: TGTGCCAGCAGTTCAGGGGAAGCTTTCTTT

clone size: .
J gene: TRBJ2-7
V gene: TRBV6-1
D gene: TRBD2
CDR3 protein: CASSVTSGGRSEQYF
CDR3 DNA: TGTGCCAGCAGTGTGACTAGCGGGGGGCGGTCCGAGCAGTACTTC

clone size: few
J gene: TRBJ2-2
V gene: TRBV5-6
D gene: TRBD1
CDR3 protein: CASSSFGTGVTGELFF
CDR3 DNA: TGTGCCAGCAGCTCGTTTGGGACAGGGGTCACCGGGGAGCTGTTTTTT

clone size: .
J gene: TRBJ1-5
V gene: TRBV27
D gene: .
CDR3 protein: CASSPLGGADNQPQHF
CDR3 DNA: TGTGCCAGCAGTCCCCTGGGGGGGGCCGACAATCAGCCCCAGCATTTT

clone size: .
J gene: TRBJ1-5
V gene: TRBV6-5
D gene: .
CDR3 protein: CASSRGSNQPQHF
CDR3 DNA: TGTGCCAGCAGTCGGGGGAGCAATCAGCCCCAGCATTTT

clone size: .
J gene: TRBJ2-2
V gene: TRBV7-8
D gene: TRBD2
CDR3 protein: CASSNPSGGTGELFF
CDR3 DNA: TGTGCCAGCAGCAATCCTAGCGGGGGAACCGGGGAGCTGTTTTTT

clone size: .
J gene: TRBJ2-5
V gene: TRBV29-1
D gene: TRBD1
CDR3 protein: CSVETRDRQGTQYF
CDR3 DNA: TGCAGCGTTGAAACCCGGGACAGGCAGGGGACCCAGTACTTC

clone size: .
J gene: TRBJ2-1
V gene: TRBV7-2
D gene: TRBD2
CDR3 protein: CASSLVDSGGSFF
CDR3 DNA: TGTGCCAGCAGCTTAGTAGATAGCGGGGGTAGTTTCTTC

clone size: .
J gene: TRBJ1-2
V gene: TRBV27
D gene: .
CDR3 protein: CASSHDRFYGYTF
CDR3 DNA: TGTGCCAGCAGTCACGACAGGTTCTATGGCTACACCTTC

clone size: .
J gene: TRBJ1-2
V gene: TRBV27
D gene: .
CDR3 protein: CASSSLGSGNYGYTF
CDR3 DNA: TGTGCCAGCAGTTCATTGGGGAGTGGAAACTATGGCTACACCTTC

clone size: .
J gene: TRBJ2-5
V gene: TRBV5-5
D gene: .
CDR3 protein: CASSRDFQETQYF
CDR3 DNA: TGTGCCAGCAGCAGGGACTTTCAAGAGACCCAGTACTTC

clone size: .
J gene: TRBJ2-2
V gene: TRBV9
D gene: .
CDR3 protein: CASSVELNGIRELFF
CDR3 DNA: TGTGCCAGCAGCGTAGAGTTGAACGGGATCCGGGAGCTGTTTTTT

clone size: .
J gene: TRBJ2-1
V gene: TRBV4-1
D gene: TRBD1
CDR3 protein: CASSLGQNYNEQFF
CDR3 DNA: TGCGCCAGCAGCCTGGGACAGAACTACAATGAGCAGTTCTTC

clone size: .
J gene: TRBJ1-2
V gene: TRBV27
D gene: TRBD1
CDR3 protein: CASSRTGGERGYTF
CDR3 DNA: TGTGCCAGCAGCCGGACAGGGGGCGAAAGGGGCTACACCTTC